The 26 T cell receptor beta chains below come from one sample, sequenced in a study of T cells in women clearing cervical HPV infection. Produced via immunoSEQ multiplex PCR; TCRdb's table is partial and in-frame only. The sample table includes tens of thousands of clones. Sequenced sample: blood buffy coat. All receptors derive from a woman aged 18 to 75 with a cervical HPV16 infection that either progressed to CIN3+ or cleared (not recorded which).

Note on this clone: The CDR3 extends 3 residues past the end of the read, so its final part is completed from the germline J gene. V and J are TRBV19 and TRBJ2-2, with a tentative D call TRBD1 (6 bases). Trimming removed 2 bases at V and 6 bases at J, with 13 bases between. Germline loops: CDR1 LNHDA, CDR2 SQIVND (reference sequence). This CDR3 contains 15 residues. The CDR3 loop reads CASSIWEGGPGELFF. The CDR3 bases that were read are TGTGCCAGTAGTATATGGGAAGGGGGACCCGGGGAG. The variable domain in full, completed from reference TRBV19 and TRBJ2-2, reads DGGITQSPKYLFRKEGQNVTLSCEQNLNHDAMYWYRQDPGQGLRLIYYSQIVNDFQKGDIAEGYSVSREKKESFPLTVTSAQKNPTAFYLCASSIWEGGPGELFFGEGSRLTVL.

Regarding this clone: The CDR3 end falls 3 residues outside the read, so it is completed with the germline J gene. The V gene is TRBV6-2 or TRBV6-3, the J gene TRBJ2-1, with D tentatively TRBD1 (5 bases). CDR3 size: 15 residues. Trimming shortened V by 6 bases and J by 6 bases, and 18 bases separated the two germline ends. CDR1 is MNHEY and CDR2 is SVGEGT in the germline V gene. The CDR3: CASSPGRTPSNEQFF. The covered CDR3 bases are TGTGCCAGCAGCCCCGGAAGGACACCTTCCAATGAG.

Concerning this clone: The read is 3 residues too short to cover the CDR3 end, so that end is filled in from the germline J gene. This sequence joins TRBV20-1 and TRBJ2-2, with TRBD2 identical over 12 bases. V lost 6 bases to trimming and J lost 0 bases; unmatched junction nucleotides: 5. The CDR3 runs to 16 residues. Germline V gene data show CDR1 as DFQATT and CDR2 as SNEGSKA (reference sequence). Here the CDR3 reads CSAKTSGRPNTGELFF. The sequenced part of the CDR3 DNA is TGCAGTGCGAAAACTAGCGGGAGGCCGAACACCGGGGAG.

The CDR3 sequence: CASSLGGTGTTDTQYF. The covered CDR3 bases are TGTGCCAGCAGTCTAGGGGGGACAGGGACTACAGATACG. This chain uses TRBV6-4 with TRBJ2-3; TRBD1 aligns across 9 bases. The CDR3 end is not reached by the read, which stops 3 residues before it; the germline J gene fills it in. The CDR3 runs 16 residues. Trimming cost V 5 bases and J 3 bases; bases outside gene matches: 9. Germline values: CDR1 MRHNA, CDR2 SNTAGT.

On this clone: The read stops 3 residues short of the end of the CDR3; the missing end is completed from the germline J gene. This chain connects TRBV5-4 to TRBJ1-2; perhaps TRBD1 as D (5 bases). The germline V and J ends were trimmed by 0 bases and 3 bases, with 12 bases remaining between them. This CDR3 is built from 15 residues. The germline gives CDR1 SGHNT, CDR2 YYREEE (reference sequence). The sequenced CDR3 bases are TGTGCCAGCAGCTTGGTTCCCAGGGCGGACTATGGC. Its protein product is CASSLVPRADYG. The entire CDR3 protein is CASSLVPRADYGYTF. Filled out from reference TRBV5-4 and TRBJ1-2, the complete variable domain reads ETGVTQSPTHLIKTRGQQVTLRCSSQSGHNTVSWYQQALGQGPQFIFQYYREEENGRGNFPPRFSGLQFPNYSSELNVNALELDDSALYLCASSLVPRADYGYTFGSGTRLTVV.

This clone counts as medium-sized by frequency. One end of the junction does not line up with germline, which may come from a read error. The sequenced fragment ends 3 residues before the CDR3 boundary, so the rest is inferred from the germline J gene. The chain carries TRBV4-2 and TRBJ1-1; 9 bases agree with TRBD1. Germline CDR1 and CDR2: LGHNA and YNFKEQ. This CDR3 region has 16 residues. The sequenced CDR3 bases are TGCGCCAGCAGTGAAGGACAGGGGTTCACGAACACTGAA. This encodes CASSEGQGFTNTE. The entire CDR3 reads CASSEGQGFTNTEAFF.

CDR3 protein: CASSLAGTNTGELFF. The CDR3 DNA, read in part, is TGCGCCAGCAGCTTAGCGGGAACGAACACCGGGGAG. The gene calls are TRBV5-1 and TRBJ2-2; TRBD2 aligns across 7 bases. Read sequence stops 3 residues before the CDR3 end, and the germline J gene provides the missing end. This CDR3 spans 15 amino acids. J gave up 0 bases and V 2 bases, and 1 base lay outside the gene matches. Looked up from germline, CDR1 is SGHRS and CDR2 is YFSETQ.

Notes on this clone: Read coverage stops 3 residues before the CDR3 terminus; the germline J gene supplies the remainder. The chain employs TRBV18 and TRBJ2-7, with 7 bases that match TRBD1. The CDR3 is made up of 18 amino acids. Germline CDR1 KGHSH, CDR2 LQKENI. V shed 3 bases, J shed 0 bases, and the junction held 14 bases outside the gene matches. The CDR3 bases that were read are TGTGCCAGCTCACCCCCTACCTACGGGACAGTTAACTCCTACGAG. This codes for CASSPPTYGTVNSYE. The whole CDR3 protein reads CASSPPTYGTVNSYEQYF.

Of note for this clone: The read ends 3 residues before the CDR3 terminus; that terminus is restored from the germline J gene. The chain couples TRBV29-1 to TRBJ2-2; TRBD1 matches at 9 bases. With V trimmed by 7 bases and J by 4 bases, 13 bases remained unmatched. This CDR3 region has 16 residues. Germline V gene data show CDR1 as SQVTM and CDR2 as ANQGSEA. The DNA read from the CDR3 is TGCAGCGCCATCGGACAGGGGAGGGAGGTCACCGGGGAG. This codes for CSAIGQGREVTGE. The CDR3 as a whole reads CSAIGQGREVTGELFF.

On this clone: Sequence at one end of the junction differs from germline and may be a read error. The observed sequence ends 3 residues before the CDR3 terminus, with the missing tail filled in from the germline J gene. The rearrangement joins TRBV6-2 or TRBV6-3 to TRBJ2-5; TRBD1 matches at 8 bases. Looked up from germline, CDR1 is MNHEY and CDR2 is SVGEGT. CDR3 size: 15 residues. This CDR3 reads CASSTRDRSQVTQYF. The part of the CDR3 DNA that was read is TGTGCCAGCAGCACCCGGGACAGGTCCCAAGTGACC.

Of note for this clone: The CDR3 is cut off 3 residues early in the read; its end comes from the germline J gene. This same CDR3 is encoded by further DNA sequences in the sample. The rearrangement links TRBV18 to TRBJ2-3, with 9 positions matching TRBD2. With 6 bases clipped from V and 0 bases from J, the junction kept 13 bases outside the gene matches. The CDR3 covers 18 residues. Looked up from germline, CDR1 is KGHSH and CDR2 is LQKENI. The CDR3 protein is CASSPLPASGTSTDTQYF. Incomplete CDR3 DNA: TGTGCCAGCTCCCCCCTCCCGGCTAGCGGGACTAGCACAGATACG.

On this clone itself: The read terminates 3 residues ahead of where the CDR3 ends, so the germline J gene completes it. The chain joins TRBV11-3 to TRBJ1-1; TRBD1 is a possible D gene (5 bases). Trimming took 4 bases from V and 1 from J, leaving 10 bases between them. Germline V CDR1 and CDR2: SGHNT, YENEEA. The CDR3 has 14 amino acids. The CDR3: CASSSRTPNTEAFF. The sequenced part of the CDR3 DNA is TGTGCCAGCAGCTCAAGGACACCGAACACTGAA.

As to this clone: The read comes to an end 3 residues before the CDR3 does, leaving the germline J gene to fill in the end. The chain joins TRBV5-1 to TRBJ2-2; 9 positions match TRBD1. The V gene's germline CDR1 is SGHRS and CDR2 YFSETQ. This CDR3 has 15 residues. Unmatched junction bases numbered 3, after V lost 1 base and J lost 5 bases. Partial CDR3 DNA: TGCGCCAGCAGCTTGACAGGGGGCGGAACCGGGGAG. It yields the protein CASSLTGGGTGE. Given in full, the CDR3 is CASSLTGGGTGELFF.

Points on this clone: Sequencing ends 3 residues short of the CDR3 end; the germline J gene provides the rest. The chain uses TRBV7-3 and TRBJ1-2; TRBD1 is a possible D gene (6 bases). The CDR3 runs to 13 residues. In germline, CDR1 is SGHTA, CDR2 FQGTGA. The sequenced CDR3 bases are TGTGCCAGCAGCCCTCGCGGGGGCTCGGGC. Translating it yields CASSPRGGSG. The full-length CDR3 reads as CASSPRGGSGYTF.

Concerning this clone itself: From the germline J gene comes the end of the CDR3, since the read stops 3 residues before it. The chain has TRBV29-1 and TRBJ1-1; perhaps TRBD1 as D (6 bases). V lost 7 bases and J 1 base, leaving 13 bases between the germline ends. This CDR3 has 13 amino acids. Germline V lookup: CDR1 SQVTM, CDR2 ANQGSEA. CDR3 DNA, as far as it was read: TGCAGCGGGGGCAGGGGACAGAACACTGAA. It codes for CSGGRGQNTE. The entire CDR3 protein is CSGGRGQNTEAFF. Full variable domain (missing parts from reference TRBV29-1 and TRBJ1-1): SAVISQKPSRDICQRGTSLTIQCQVDSQVTMMFWYRQQPGQSLTLIATANQGSEATYESGFVIDKFPISRPNLTFSTLTVSNMSPEDSSIYLCSGGRGQNTEAFFGQGTRLTVV.

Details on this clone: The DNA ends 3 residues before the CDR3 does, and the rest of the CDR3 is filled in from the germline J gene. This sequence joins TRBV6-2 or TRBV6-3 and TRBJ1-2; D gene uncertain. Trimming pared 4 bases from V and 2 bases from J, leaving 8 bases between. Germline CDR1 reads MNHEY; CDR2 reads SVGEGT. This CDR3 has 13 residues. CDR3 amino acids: CASSFTMNYGYTF. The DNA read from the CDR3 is TGTGCCAGCAGTTTCACTATGAACTATGGC.

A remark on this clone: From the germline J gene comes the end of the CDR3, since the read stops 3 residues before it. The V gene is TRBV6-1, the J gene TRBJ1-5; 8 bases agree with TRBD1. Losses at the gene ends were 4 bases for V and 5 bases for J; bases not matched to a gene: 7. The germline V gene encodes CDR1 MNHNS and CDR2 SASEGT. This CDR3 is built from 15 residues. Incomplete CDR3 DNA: TGTGCCAGCAGTGGGACCACAGGGGGTTATCAGCCC. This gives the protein CASSGTTGGYQP. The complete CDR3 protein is CASSGTTGGYQPQHF.

Here the CDR3 reads CASRTSGKRGDTQYF. CDR3 DNA, as far as it was read: TGTGCCAGTAGGACTAGCGGGAAGAGAGGGGATACG. The chain employs TRBV19 and TRBJ2-3; 11 bases fit TRBD2. The read terminates 3 residues before the CDR3 end, so the remaining end is supplied by the germline J gene. Losses at the gene ends were 6 bases for V and 6 bases for J; bases not matched to a gene: 8. CDR3 length equals 15 residues. From germline, CDR1 is LNHDA and CDR2 SQIVND (reference sequence).

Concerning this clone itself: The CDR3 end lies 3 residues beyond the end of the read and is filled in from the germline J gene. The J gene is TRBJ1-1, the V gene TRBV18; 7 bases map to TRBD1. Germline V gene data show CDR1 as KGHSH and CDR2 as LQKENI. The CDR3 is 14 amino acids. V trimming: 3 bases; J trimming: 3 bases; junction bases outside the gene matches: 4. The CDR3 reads CASSPPTGYTEAFF. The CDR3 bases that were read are TGTGCCAGCTCACCCCCGACAGGGTACACTGAA.

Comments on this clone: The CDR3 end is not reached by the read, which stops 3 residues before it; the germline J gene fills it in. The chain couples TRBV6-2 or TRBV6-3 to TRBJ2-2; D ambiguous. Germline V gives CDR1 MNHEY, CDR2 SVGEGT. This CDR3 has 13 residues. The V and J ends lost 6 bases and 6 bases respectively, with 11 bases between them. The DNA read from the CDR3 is TGTGCCAGCAGGATAAGTAGCCCCGGGGAG. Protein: CASRISSPGE. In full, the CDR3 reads CASRISSPGELFF.

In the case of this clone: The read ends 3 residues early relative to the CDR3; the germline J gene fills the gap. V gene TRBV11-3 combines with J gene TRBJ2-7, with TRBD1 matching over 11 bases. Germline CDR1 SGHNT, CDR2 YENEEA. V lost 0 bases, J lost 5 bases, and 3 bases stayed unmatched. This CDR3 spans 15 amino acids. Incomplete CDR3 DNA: TGTGCCAGCAGCTTAGAGGGACAGGGGGTCCACGAG. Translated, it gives CASSLEGQGVHE. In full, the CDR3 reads CASSLEGQGVHEQYF. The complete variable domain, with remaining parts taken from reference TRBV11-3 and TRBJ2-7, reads EAGVVQSPRYKIIEKKQPVAFWCNPISGHNTLYWYLQNLGQGPELLIRYENEEAVDDSQLPKDRFSAERLKGVDSTLKIQPAELGDSAVYLCASSLEGQGVHEQYFGPGTRLTVT.

CDR3: CSVEDTGQGAYNDYTF. Incomplete CDR3 DNA: TGCAGCGTTGAAGATACGGGACAGGGGGCATACAATGAC. V and J are TRBV29-1 and TRBJ1-2; 12 bases are shared with TRBD1. Coverage ceases 3 residues before the CDR3 finishes, and the germline J gene fills in the end. Germline V gives CDR1 SQVTM, CDR2 ANQGSEA. The CDR3 spans 16 residues.

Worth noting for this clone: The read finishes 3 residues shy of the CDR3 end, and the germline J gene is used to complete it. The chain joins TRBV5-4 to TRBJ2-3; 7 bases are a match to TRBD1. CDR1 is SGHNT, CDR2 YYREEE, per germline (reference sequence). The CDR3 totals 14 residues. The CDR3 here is CASSSGTVQETQYF. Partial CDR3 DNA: TGTGCCAGCAGCTCGGGGACAGTACAAGAGACG.

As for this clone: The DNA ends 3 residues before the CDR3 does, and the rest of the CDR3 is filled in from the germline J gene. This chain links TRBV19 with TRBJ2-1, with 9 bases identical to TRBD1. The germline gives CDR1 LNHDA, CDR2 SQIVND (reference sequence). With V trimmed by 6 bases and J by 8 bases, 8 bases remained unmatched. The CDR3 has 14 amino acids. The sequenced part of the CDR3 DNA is TGTGCCAGTAGCGCCGGGACAGGGATCCATGAG. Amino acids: CASSAGTGIHE. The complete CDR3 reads CASSAGTGIHEQFF.

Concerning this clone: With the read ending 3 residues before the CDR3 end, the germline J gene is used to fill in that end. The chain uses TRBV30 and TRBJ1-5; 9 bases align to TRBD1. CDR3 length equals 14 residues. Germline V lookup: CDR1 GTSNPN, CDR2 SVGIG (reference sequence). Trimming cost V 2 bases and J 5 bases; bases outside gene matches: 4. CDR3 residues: CAWSRDRADQPQHF. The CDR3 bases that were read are TGTGCCTGGAGTCGGGACAGGGCTGATCAGCCC.

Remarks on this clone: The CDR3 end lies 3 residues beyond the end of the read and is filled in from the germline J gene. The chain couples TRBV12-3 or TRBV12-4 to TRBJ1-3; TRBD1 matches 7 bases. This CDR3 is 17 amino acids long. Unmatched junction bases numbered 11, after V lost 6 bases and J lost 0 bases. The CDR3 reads CASSSTSRTGSGNTIYF. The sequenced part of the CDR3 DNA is TGTGCCAGCAGCTCAACATCCAGGACAGGCTCTGGAAACACC.